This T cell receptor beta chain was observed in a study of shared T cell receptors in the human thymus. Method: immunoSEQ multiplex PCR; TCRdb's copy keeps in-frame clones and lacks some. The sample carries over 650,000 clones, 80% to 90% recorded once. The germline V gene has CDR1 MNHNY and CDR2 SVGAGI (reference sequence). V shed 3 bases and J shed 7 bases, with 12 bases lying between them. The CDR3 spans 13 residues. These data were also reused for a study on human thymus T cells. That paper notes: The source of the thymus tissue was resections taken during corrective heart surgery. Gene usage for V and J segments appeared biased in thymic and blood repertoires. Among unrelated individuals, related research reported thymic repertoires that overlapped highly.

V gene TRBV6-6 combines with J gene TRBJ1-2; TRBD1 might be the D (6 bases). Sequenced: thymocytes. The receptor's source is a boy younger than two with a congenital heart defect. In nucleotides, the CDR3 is TGTGCCAGCAGTTATTCCCAGGGGTCTGGCTACACCTTC. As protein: CASSYSQGSGYTF.